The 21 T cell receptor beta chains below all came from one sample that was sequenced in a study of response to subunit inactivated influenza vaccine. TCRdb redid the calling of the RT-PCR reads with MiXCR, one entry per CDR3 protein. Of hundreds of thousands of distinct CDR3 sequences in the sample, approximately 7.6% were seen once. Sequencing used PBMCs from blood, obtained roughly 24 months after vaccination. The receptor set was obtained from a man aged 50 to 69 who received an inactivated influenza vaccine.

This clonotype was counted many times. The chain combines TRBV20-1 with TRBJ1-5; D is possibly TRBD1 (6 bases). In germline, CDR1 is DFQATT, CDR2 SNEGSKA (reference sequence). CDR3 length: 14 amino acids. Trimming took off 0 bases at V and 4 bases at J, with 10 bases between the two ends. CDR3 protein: CSARDGTGNQPQHF. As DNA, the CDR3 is TGCAGTGCTAGAGATGGAACAGGGAATCAGCCCCAGCATTTT.

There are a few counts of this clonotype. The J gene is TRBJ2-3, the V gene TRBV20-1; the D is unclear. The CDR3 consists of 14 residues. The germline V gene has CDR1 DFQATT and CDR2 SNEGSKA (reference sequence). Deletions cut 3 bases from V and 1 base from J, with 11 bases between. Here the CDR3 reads CSASLFGGTDTQYF. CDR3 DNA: TGCAGTGCTAGTCTGTTCGGAGGCACAGATACGCAGTATTTT.

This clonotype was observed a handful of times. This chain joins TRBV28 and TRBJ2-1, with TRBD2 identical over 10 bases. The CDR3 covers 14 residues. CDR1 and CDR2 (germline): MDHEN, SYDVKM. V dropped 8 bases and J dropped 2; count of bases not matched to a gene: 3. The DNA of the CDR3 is TGTGCCAGCTTTAGCGGGAGGCCCTACAATGAGCAGTTCTTC. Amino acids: CASFSGRPYNEQFF.

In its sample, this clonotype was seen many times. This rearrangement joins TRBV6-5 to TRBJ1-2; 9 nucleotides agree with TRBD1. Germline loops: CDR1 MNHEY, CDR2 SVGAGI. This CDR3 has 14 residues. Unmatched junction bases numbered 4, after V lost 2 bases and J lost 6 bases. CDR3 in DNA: TGTGCCAGCAGTTACGGGGGACAGGGTAATGGCTACACCTTC. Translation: CASSYGGQGNGYTF.

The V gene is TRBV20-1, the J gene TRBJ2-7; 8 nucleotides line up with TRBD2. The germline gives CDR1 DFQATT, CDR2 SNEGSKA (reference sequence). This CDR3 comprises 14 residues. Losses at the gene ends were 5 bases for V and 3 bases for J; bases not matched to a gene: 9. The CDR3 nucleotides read TGCAGTGCTCGAACTCAGCGGGAGCTCTACGAGCAGTACTTC. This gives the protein CSARTQRELYEQYF.

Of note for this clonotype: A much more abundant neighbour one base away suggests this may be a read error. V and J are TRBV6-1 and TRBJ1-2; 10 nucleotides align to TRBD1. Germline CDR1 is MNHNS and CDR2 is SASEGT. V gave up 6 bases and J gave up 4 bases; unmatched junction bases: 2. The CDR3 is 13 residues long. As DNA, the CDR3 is TGTGCCAGCAGCCGGGACAGGGGCTATGGCTACACCTTC. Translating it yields CASSRDRGYGYTF.

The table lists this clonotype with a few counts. The DNA of the CDR3 is TGTGCCACCAGCAGAGGGAAGACAGGGGTCATACAGACATACAATGAGCAGTTCTTC. Translating it yields CATSRGKTGVIQTYNEQFF. V usage is TRBV15 and J usage is TRBJ2-1; 8 positions agree with TRBD1. The CDR3 is 19 residues long. Germline trimming cut 1 base from V and 4 bases from J; bases unmatched to any gene: 15. From germline, CDR1 is LNHNV and CDR2 YYDKDF (reference sequence).

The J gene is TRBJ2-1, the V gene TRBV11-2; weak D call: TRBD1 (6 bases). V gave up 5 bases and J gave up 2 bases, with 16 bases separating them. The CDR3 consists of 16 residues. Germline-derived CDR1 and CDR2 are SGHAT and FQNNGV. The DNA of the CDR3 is TGTGCCAGCAGCCCCCACAAGGGACAAACCTACAATGAGCAGTTCTTC. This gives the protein CASSPHKGQTYNEQFF.

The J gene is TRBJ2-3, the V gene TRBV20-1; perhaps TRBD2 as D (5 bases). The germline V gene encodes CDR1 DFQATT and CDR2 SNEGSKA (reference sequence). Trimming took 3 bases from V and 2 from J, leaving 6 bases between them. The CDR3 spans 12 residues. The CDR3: CSASGNTDTQYF. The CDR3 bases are TGCAGTGCTAGCGGGAACACAGATACGCAGTATTTT.

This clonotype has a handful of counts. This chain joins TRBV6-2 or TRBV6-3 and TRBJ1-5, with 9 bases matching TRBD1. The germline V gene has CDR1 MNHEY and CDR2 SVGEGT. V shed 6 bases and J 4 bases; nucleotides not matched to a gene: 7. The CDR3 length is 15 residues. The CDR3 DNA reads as TGTGCCAGCAGCCTCCTAGGGACAGGGAATCAGCCCCAGCATTTT. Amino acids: CASSLLGTGNQPQHF.

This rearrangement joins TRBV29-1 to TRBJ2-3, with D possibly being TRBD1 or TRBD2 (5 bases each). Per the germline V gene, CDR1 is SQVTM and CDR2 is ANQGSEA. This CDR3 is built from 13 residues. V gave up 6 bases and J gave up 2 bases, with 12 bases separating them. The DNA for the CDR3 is TGCAGCGTCGGGACGCGGTACACAGATACGCAGTATTTT. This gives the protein CSVGTRYTDTQYF.

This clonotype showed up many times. CDR3 bases: TGTGCCAGCAGCCAAGTGAGGGGGACGGGAGAGACCCAGTACTTC. This codes for CASSQVRGTGETQYF. J is TRBJ2-5 and V is TRBV14; possibly TRBD1 for D (6 bases). CDR1 and CDR2 from the germline V gene are SGHDN and FVKESK. This CDR3 has 15 amino acids. Trimming left V 1 base short and J 4 bases short, with 13 bases between.

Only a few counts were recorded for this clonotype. CDR3 DNA: TGTGCCAGCAGAAGTGCCATGAACACTGAAGCTTTCTTT. This sequence encodes CASRSAMNTEAFF. The chain carries TRBV6-1 and TRBJ1-1; D not resolved. Germline loops: CDR1 MNHNS, CDR2 SASEGT. This CDR3 contains 13 residues. Between the trimmed V and J ends, which lost 6 bases and 0 bases, there was a span of 8 bases.

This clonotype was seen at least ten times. The CDR3 DNA reads as TGTGCCACCAGCCGACAGGGCCCAGATACGCAGTATTTT. Translated, it gives CATSRQGPDTQYF. The chain recombines TRBV15 with TRBJ2-3; 7 bases are shared with TRBD1. Per germline, CDR1 LNHNV and CDR2 YYDKDF (reference sequence). The trim removed 5 bases at V and 4 bases at J, leaving 3 bases unmatched. CDR3 length equals 13 residues.

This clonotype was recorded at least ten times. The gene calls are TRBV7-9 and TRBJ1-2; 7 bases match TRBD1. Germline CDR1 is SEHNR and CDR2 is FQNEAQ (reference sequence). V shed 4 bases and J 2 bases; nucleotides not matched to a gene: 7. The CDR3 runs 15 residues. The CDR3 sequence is CASSSTGDLNYGYTF. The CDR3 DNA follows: TGTGCCAGCAGCTCAACAGGGGATTTGAACTATGGCTACACCTTC.

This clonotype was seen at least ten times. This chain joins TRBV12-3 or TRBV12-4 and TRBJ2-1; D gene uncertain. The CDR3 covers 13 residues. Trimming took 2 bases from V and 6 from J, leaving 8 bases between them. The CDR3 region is CASSLRHRNEQFF. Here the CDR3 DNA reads TGTGCCAGCAGTTTAAGGCATCGCAATGAGCAGTTCTTC.

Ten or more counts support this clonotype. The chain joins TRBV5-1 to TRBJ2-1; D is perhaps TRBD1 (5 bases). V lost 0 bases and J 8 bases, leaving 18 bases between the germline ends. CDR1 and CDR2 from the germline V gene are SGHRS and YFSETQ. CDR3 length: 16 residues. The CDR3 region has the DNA TGCGCCAGCAGCTTGGACGGACGAGGCCAGGGCGATGAGCAGTTCTTC. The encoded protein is CASSLDGRGQGDEQFF.

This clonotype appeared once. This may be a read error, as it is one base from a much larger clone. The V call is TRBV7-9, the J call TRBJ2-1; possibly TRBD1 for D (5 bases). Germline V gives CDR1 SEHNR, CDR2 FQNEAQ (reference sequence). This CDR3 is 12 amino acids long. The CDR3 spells CASRGPNNEQLF. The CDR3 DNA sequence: TGTGCCAGCAGGGGGCCAAACAATGAGCAGCTCTTC.

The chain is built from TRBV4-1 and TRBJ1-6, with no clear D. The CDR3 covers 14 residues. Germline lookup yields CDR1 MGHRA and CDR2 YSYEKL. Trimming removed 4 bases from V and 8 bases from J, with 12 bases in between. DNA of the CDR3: TGCGCCAGCAGCCGGAGGGAAGAGGATTCACCCCTCCACTTT. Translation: CASSRREEDSPLHF.

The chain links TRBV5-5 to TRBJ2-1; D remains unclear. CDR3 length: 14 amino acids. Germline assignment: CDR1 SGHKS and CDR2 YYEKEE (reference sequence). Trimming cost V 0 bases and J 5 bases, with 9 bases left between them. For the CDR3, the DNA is TGTGCCAGCAGCTTGGGCACATACAACAATGAGCAGTTCTTC. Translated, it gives CASSLGTYNNEQFF. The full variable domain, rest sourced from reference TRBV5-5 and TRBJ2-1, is DAGVTQSPTHLIKTRGQQVTLRCSPISGHKSVSWYQQVLGQGPQFIFQYYEKEERGRGNFPDRFSARQFPNYSSELNVNALLLGDSALYLCASSLGTYNNEQFFGPGTRLTVL.

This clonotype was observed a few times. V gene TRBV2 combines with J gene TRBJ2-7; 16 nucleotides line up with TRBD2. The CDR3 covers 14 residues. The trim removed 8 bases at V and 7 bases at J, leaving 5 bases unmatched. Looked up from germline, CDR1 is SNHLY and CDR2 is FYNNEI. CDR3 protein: CASGGTSGRGEQYF. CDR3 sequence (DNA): TGTGCCAGCGGAGGGACTAGCGGGAGGGGTGAGCAGTACTTC. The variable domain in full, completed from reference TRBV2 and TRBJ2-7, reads EPEVTQTPSHQVTQMGQEVILRCVPISNHLYFYWYRQILGQKVEFLVSFYNNEISEKSEIFDDQFSVERPDGSNFTLKIRSTKLEDSAMYFCASGGTSGRGEQYFGPGTRLTVT.